The clone carrying this T cell receptor beta chain has just one count. Its antigen remains unidentified. These data belong to a study of radiotherapy plus CTLA-4 blockade in lung cancer. Study background: 15% to 20% of patients responded objectively, and around 32% achieved disease control. Study-wide results and limits: Increased serum interferon-beta after radiation also reportedly predicted response strongly. Tumor-derived TCR clones expanded in blood after radiotherapy plus ipilimumab.

TCRdb keeps only in-frame clones here, not all; method: immunoSEQ multiplex PCR. Of more than 95,000 clones in the sample, approximately 72% were seen once. Ipilimumab-mediated CTLA-4 blockade plus focal radiation was given to patients having chemo-refractory metastatic non-small-cell lung cancer. The CDR3 loop spans 14 amino acids. The V gene lost 4 bases and the J gene lost 4 bases, with 11 bases spanning the gap. Looked up from germline, CDR1 is LNHDA and CDR2 is SQIVND (reference sequence). The gene calls are TRBV19 and TRBJ2-1, with D perhaps matching TRBD1 (5 bases). The input for sequencing was peripheral blood, taken from a patient treated with radiotherapy plus ipilimumab. The receptor comes from a human donor with non-small cell lung cancer who had a partial response to radiotherapy plus ipilimumab. Some clones in this sample may be carry-over from other donors' samples. The CDR3 sequence: CASSTATDYNEQFF. CDR3 in DNA: TGTGCCAGTAGTACCGCGACAGATTACAATGAGCAGTTCTTC. Combining the CDR3 with reference TRBV19 and TRBJ2-1 gives the whole variable domain DGGITQSPKYLFRKEGQNVTLSCEQNLNHDAMYWYRQDPGQGLRLIYYSQIVNDFQKGDIAEGYSVSREKKESFPLTVTSAQKNPTAFYLCASSTATDYNEQFFGPGTRLTVL.